The clone carrying this TCR beta chain was seen ten or more times. TCRdb re-derived calls from the 5' RACE reads in MiXCR, one entry per CDR3 protein. The sample has roughly 200,000 distinct CDR3 sequences, about 7.5% seen once; the top ten hold around 2.1%. V lost 2 bases, J lost 5 bases, and 9 bases stayed unmatched. The CDR3 is 16 amino acids. The germline V gene has CDR1 SGHTA and CDR2 FQGNSA. The entry originates in a study of identical twins. These data were likewise used in another study, on yellow fever vaccine responses in identical twins.

The origin of this receptor is a young woman in good health. The chain recombines TRBV7-2 with TRBJ2-7; 10 bases are a match to TRBD2. Sequencing input: memory (CD45RO+) T cells sorted from blood. DNA for the CDR3: TGTGCCAGCAGCTTAAAGGGAGCGGGAGGGGGCCACGAGCAGTACTTC. It encodes CASSLKGAGGGHEQYF.